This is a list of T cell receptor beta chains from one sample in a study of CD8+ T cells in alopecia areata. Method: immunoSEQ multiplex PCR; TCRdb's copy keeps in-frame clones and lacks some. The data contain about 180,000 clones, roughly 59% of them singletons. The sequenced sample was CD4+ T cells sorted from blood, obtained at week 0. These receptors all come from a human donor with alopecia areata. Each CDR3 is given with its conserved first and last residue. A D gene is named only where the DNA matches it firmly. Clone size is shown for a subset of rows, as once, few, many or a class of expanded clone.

CDR3: CSVEVTGRGYEQYF
DNA: TGCAGCGTTGAAGTAACCGGGAGAGGATACGAGCAGTACTTC
D: -
J: TRBJ2-7
V: TRBV29-1
size: few

CDR3: CSVKRRGTEQFF
DNA: TGCAGCGTAAAAAGGAGGGGCACTGAGCAGTTCTTC
D: -
J: TRBJ2-1
V: TRBV29-1
size: -

CDR3: CASSFQDNYGYTF
DNA: TGCGCCAGCAGCTTTCAAGACAACTATGGCTACACCTTC
D: -
J: TRBJ1-2
V: TRBV5-1
size: -

CDR3: CAWRDVSYEQYF
DNA: TGTGCCTGGAGAGATGTCTCCTACGAGCAGTACTTC
D: -
J: TRBJ2-7
V: TRBV30
size: -

CDR3: CASSLYRGGTEAFF
DNA: TGCGCCAGCAGCTTGTACCGGGGCGGCACTGAAGCTTTCTTT
D: -
J: TRBJ1-1
V: TRBV5-1
size: few

CDR3: CASTLGLAGREQFF
DNA: TGTGCCAGCACCCTCGGTCTAGCGGGGCGAGAGCAGTTCTTC
D: TRBD2
J: TRBJ2-1
V: TRBV5-4
size: -

CDR3: CAWSGAGALRGTQYF
DNA: TGTGCCTGGAGTGGAGCGGGGGCGCTAAGAGGTACGCAGTATTTT
D: TRBD2
J: TRBJ2-3
V: TRBV30
size: -

CDR3: CASSGTPGTSSSYEQYF
DNA: TGTGCCAGCAGCGGTACCCCCGGGACATCAAGCTCCTACGAGCAGTACTTC
D: -
J: TRBJ2-7
V: TRBV9
size: few

CDR3: CASMPPGYTEAFF
DNA: TGTGCCAGCATGCCGCCCGGGTACACTGAAGCTTTCTTT
D: -
J: TRBJ1-1
V: TRBV6-1
size: -

CDR3: CASSPTGRGEKLFF
DNA: TGTGCCAGCAGCCCCACGGGACGGGGTGAAAAACTGTTTTTT
D: -
J: TRBJ1-4
V: TRBV9
size: -

CDR3: CASSVATKGGRVNTGELFF
DNA: TGTGCCAGCAGCGTAGCTACTAAAGGGGGTCGGGTGAACACCGGGGAGCTGTTTTTT
D: -
J: TRBJ2-2
V: TRBV9
size: -

CDR3: CASSPWRVGDQETQYF
DNA: TGTGCCAGCAGCCCGTGGCGGGTAGGGGACCAAGAGACCCAGTACTTC
D: -
J: TRBJ2-5
V: TRBV5-4
size: -

CDR3: CAWMTAHSGANVLTF
DNA: TGTGCCTGGATGACAGCCCACTCTGGGGCCAACGTCCTGACTTTC
D: -
J: TRBJ2-6
V: TRBV30
size: -

CDR3: CASSPGQGYETQYF
DNA: TGTGCCAGCTCCCCCGGACAGGGCTACGAGACCCAGTACTTC
D: TRBD1
J: TRBJ2-5
V: TRBV18
size: -

CDR3: CASSRPTNEKLFF
DNA: TGTGCCAGCAGCCGCCCGACTAATGAAAAACTGTTTTTT
D: -
J: TRBJ1-4
V: TRBV11-2
size: -

CDR3: CASSFLDRGSGYTF
DNA: TGTGCCAGCAGCTTCCTCGACAGGGGCAGTGGCTACACCTTC
D: TRBD1
J: TRBJ1-2
V: TRBV11-1
size: -

CDR3: CSASRQGYYGYTF
DNA: TGCAGCGCTTCTCGACAGGGGTACTATGGCTACACCTTC
D: TRBD1
J: TRBJ1-2
V: TRBV29-1
size: few

CDR3: CASSPGTGNGYTF
DNA: TGTGCCAGCAGCCCCGGGACAGGGAACGGCTACACCTTC
D: TRBD1
J: TRBJ1-2
V: TRBV7-6
size: -

CDR3: CASSRSINEQFF
DNA: TGTGCCAGCAGCCGATCAATCAATGAGCAGTTCTTC
D: -
J: TRBJ2-1
V: TRBV7-2
size: -

CDR3: CASSPWTGGNQPQHF
DNA: TGTGCCAGCAGCCCCTGGACAGGGGGCAACCAGCCCCAGCATTTT
D: TRBD1
J: TRBJ1-5
V: TRBV7-2
size: few

CDR3: CSALGPYGYTF
DNA: TGCAGCGCACTGGGCCCCTATGGCTACACCTTC
D: -
J: TRBJ1-2
V: TRBV29-1
size: -

CDR3: CAWSITPNPRGPGNIQYF
DNA: TGTGCCTGGAGTATAACACCCAACCCCCGGGGCCCTGGAAACATTCAGTACTTC
D: -
J: TRBJ2-4
V: TRBV30
size: few

CDR3: CATSREPTSAVYEQYF
DNA: TGTGCCACCAGCAGAGAGCCGACTAGCGCCGTGTACGAGCAGTACTTC
D: TRBD2
J: TRBJ2-7
V: TRBV15
size: -

CDR3: CASSPSGGGRTEAFF
DNA: TGTGCCAGCAGCCCCTCCGGGGGAGGCAGGACTGAAGCTTTCTTT
D: -
J: TRBJ1-1
V: TRBV5-4
size: -

CDR3: CASSAAGTQDYGYTF
DNA: TGTGCCAGCAGTGCCGCGGGCACCCAAGACTATGGCTACACCTTC
D: -
J: TRBJ1-2
V: TRBV25-1
size: -

CDR3: CASSSGLGETQYF
DNA: TGCGCCAGCAGCTCTGGACTTGGGGAGACCCAGTACTTC
D: -
J: TRBJ2-5
V: TRBV5-1
size: few

CDR3: CSVQRQEINYGYTF
DNA: TGCAGCGTTCAGAGACAGGAAATTAACTATGGCTACACCTTC
D: -
J: TRBJ1-2
V: TRBV29-1
size: -